One and the same sample provided the 29 T cell receptor beta chains below, sequenced in a study of glioma-infiltrating T cells after dendritic cell vaccination. Sequenced by immunoSEQ multiplex PCR; TCRdb stores in-frame clones only, minus some. The sample includes tens of thousands of clones, about four fifths of them seen just once. The sample consisted of blood, taken before dendritic cell vaccination. These receptors all come from a human donor with glioblastoma.

The rearrangement uses TRBV6-6 and TRBJ2-7; the D is unclear. Trimming removed 6 bases from V and 1 base from J, with 7 bases in between. The CDR3 covers 12 residues. Looked up from germline, CDR1 is MNHNY and CDR2 is SVGAGI (reference sequence). CDR3 coding DNA: TGTGCCAGCAGCACTACGTCCTACGAGCAGTACTTC. Its translation is CASSTTSYEQYF.

This sequence joins TRBV6-5 and TRBJ2-7, with D perhaps matching TRBD1 (5 bases). With 5 bases removed from V and 5 bases from J, the gap between germline ends came to 19 bases. The CDR3 runs 15 residues. Germline V gives CDR1 MNHEY, CDR2 SVGAGI. The CDR3 coding sequence is TGTGCCAGCAGTGCGAATCCAGGGCAATACAACGAGCAGTACTTC. This translates into CASSANPGQYNEQYF.

The chain couples TRBV19 to TRBJ2-7; maybe TRBD2 (6 bases). This CDR3 has 11 residues. Looked up from germline, CDR1 is LNHDA and CDR2 is SQIVND (reference sequence). The ends were cut back, 8 bases at V and 6 bases at J, with 11 bases in the middle. Here the CDR3 DNA reads TGTGCCAGTGGGGGGACTCTCGAGCAGTACTTC. Translating gives CASGGTLEQYF.

There are a few counts of this clone. CDR3 residues: CASSQEPTGGGNTIYF. CDR3 DNA: TGCGCCAGCAGCCAAGAACCGACAGGGGGAGGAAACACCATATATTTT. The chain combines TRBV4-3 with TRBJ1-3; 9 bases match TRBD1. CDR1 LGHNA and CDR2 YSLEER come from the germline V gene. J was trimmed by 4 bases and V by 0 bases; bases with no gene match: 4. The CDR3 runs to 16 residues.

This clone has only one observation. The gene calls are TRBV5-1 and TRBJ2-5; TRBD2 matches at 8 bases. With 1 base clipped from V and 1 base from J, the junction kept 9 bases outside the gene matches. This CDR3 has 17 residues. Germline V gene lookup returns CDR1 SGHRS and CDR2 YFSETQ. The CDR3 DNA follows: TGCGCCAGCAGCTTGACGACTGGCGGGGGGATCCAAGAGACCCAGTACTTC. Translated, it gives CASSLTTGGGIQETQYF.

This chain joins TRBV28 and TRBJ1-2; TRBD1 is a possible D gene (5 bases). Trimming removed 3 bases from V and 5 bases from J, with 13 bases in between. From germline, CDR1 is MDHEN and CDR2 SYDVKM. The CDR3 length is 14 residues. The CDR3 reads CASSFSRRGYGYTF. The CDR3 DNA reads TGTGCCAGCAGTTTCTCGAGGAGGGGTTATGGCTACACCTTC.

CDR3 in DNA: TGTGCCAGCAGCGTTGGGCCCGGCCTGAATGAGCAGTTCTTC. Encoded protein: CASSVGPGLNEQFF. The chain links TRBV11-2 to TRBJ2-1; no clear D. Germline CDR1 reads SGHAT; CDR2 reads FQNNGV. The length of the CDR3 is 14 residues. Trimming stripped 5 bases from V and 7 bases from J, with 15 bases between.

V usage is TRBV28 and J usage is TRBJ2-1, with D perhaps matching TRBD2 (6 bases). The CDR3 is 17 residues long. Germline V gene lookup returns CDR1 MDHEN and CDR2 SYDVKM. Trimming cost V 7 bases and J 0 bases, with 19 bases left between them. In DNA form, the CDR3 reads TGTGCCAGCACCCCCGGCGGATCCGGGAGCTCCTACAATGAGCAGTTCTTC. It encodes CASTPGGSGSSYNEQFF.

The chain links TRBV19 to TRBJ2-1; TRBD2 matches at 7 bases. The J segment lost 4 bases and the V segment lost 3 bases, leaving 6 bases of the junction unmatched. This CDR3 spans 15 amino acids. Germline-derived CDR1 and CDR2 are LNHDA and SQIVND (reference sequence). This CDR3 reads CASSMRGSPYNEQFF. CDR3 sequence (DNA): TGTGCCAGTAGTATGCGCGGGAGCCCTTACAATGAGCAGTTCTTC.

The V call is TRBV5-1, the J call TRBJ2-1; 7 bases map to TRBD2. From germline, CDR1 is SGHRS and CDR2 YFSETQ. The CDR3 runs to 14 residues. Losses at the gene ends were 1 base for V and 5 bases for J; bases not matched to a gene: 3. CDR3 nucleotides: TGCGCCAGCAGCTTGACTAGCGCCAACAATGAGCAGTTCTTC. Translation: CASSLTSANNEQFF.

The chain is built from TRBV5-1 and TRBJ2-4; 9 bases fit TRBD1. Trimming removed 0 bases from V and 9 bases from J; junction bases left unmatched: 7. CDR3 length: 15 residues. Germline CDR1 reads SGHRS; CDR2 reads YFSETQ. In nucleotides, the CDR3 is TGCGCCAGCAGCTTGGACGAGGGACAGGGCACCATTCAGTACTTC. Encoded protein: CASSLDEGQGTIQYF.

The J gene is TRBJ1-1, the V gene TRBV28, with unresolved D. V lost 2 bases to trimming and J lost 12 bases, with 13 bases between them. CDR3 size: 12 residues. The germline CDR1 and CDR2 sequences are MDHEN and SYDVKM. The CDR3: CASSLKLLHSFF. In DNA form, the CDR3 reads TGTGCCAGCAGTTTAAAATTACTCCACTCTTTCTTT.

The chain couples TRBV4-3 to TRBJ2-7; TRBD2 matches 7 bases. From germline, CDR1 is LGHNA and CDR2 YSLEER. V lost 3 bases and J lost 6; bases outside the gene matches: 20. The CDR3 is made up of 18 amino acids. The CDR3 region is CASSHRLGGAGEAFEQYF. The CDR3 region has the DNA TGCGCCAGCAGCCACCGACTGGGGGGTGCGGGAGAAGCTTTCGAGCAGTACTTC.

Only one count was recorded for this clone. The chain joins TRBV13 to TRBJ1-1, with D uncertain. V was trimmed by 5 bases and J by 4 bases, leaving 14 bases between them. The CDR3 totals 14 residues. Germline V lookup: CDR1 PRHDT, CDR2 FYEKMQ (reference sequence). The CDR3 is CASSPRLSSTEAFF. As DNA, the CDR3 is TGTGCCAGCAGCCCTAGACTTAGTAGCACTGAAGCTTTCTTT.

V and J are TRBV7-2 and TRBJ2-7, with 14 bases matching TRBD2. The CDR3 contains 16 residues. V was pared by 1 base and J by 4 bases, with 3 bases of the junction left unmatched. Germline-derived CDR1 and CDR2 are SGHTA and FQGNSA. The CDR3 spells CASSLDGTSGSYEQYF. DNA for the CDR3: TGTGCCAGCAGCTTAGACGGGACTAGCGGGAGTTACGAGCAGTACTTC. The full variable domain, with the rest looked up from reference TRBV7-2 and TRBJ2-7, is GAGVSQSPSNKVTEKGKDVELRCDPISGHTALYWYRQSLGQGLEFLIYFQGNSAPDKSGLPSDRFSAERTGGSVSTLTIQRTQQEDSAVYLCASSLDGTSGSYEQYFGPGTRLTVT.

The DNA of the CDR3 is TGTGCCAGCAGCTTAAAACTCCTAGCGGGGCACACAGATACGCAGTATTTT. It is translated as CASSLKLLAGHTDTQYF. This chain connects TRBV7-2 to TRBJ2-3; 9 positions match TRBD2. V trimming: 2 bases; J trimming: 2 bases; junction bases outside the gene matches: 8. CDR3 length: 17 amino acids. CDR1 is SGHTA, CDR2 FQGNSA, per germline.

CDR3 in amino acids: CASSSILAGGGTGELFF. DNA for the CDR3: TGTGCCAGCAGCTCCATACTAGCGGGAGGTGGCACCGGGGAGCTGTTTTTT. The genes are TRBV13 and TRBJ2-2; 12 positions match TRBD2. The V and J ends lost 4 bases and 4 bases, in that order; junction bases with no gene match: 7. Germline V lookup: CDR1 PRHDT, CDR2 FYEKMQ (reference sequence). This CDR3 has 17 amino acids.

The CDR3 bases are TGTGCCAGCAGCTCCATAGCGGGCGGGGAGCTGTTTTTT. This gives the protein CASSSIAGGELFF. V usage is TRBV7-3 and J usage is TRBJ2-2, with 7 bases identical to TRBD2. The CDR3 sequence is 13 residues long. Germline CDR1 SGHTA, CDR2 FQGTGA. The V gene end was trimmed by 4 bases and the J gene end by 7 bases; junction bases not matched to a gene: 3.

The chain links TRBV7-2 to TRBJ2-1, with a tentative D call TRBD2 (5 bases). Germline V gives CDR1 SGHTA, CDR2 FQGNSA. The CDR3 runs to 16 residues. Deletions cut 6 bases from V and 4 bases from J, with 19 bases between. This CDR3 reads CASRTDLGSVYNEQFF. The CDR3 coding sequence is TGTGCCAGCAGAACTGACTTAGGTAGCGTATACAATGAGCAGTTCTTC.

The chain employs TRBV19 and TRBJ2-7, with 12 bases lining up with TRBD2. The CDR3 consists of 15 residues. V lost 5 bases, J lost 5 bases, and 7 bases stayed unmatched. Germline CDR1 reads LNHDA; CDR2 reads SQIVND (reference sequence). The CDR3 sequence is CASSAPGLAGHEQYF. The CDR3 region has the DNA TGTGCCAGTAGTGCGCCGGGACTAGCGGGCCACGAGCAGTACTTC.

The chain employs TRBV4-2 and TRBJ1-5, with no clear D. This CDR3 is 16 amino acids long. In germline, CDR1 is LGHNA, CDR2 YNFKEQ. Trimming took 2 bases from V and 4 from J, leaving 15 bases between them. The CDR3 reads CASSQWAREPNQPQHF. The CDR3 bases are TGTGCCAGCAGCCAATGGGCTCGAGAACCTAATCAGCCCCAGCATTTT.

There are a few counts of this clone. The rearrangement links TRBV7-2 to TRBJ2-5; 10 bases line up with TRBD2. Germline CDR1 reads SGHTA; CDR2 reads FQGNSA. V was pared by 6 bases and J by 5 bases, with 9 bases of the junction left unmatched. The CDR3 has 15 amino acids. The CDR3 sequence is CASSLRAGGGETQYF. CDR3 nucleotide sequence: TGTGCCAGCAGTTTAAGAGCGGGAGGGGGGGAGACCCAGTACTTC.

This chain links TRBV19 with TRBJ1-5; no definite D call. From germline, CDR1 is LNHDA and CDR2 SQIVND (reference sequence). V gave up 3 bases and J gave up 6 bases, with 6 bases separating them. The CDR3 runs to 12 residues. This CDR3 is CASSISVQPQHF. The CDR3 coding sequence is TGTGCCAGTAGTATCTCGGTTCAGCCCCAGCATTTT.

The chain is built from TRBV5-1 and TRBJ1-2; tentatively, D is TRBD1 (5 bases). V was trimmed by 0 bases and J by 8 bases, leaving 11 bases between them. The CDR3 extends over 13 amino acids. In germline, CDR1 is SGHRS, CDR2 YFSETQ. CDR3: CASSLGPGNGYTF. DNA for the CDR3: TGCGCCAGCAGCTTGGGGCCAGGGAACGGCTACACCTTC. Filled out from reference TRBV5-1 and TRBJ1-2, the complete variable domain reads KAGVTQTPRYLIKTRGQQVTLSCSPISGHRSVSWYQQTPGQGLQFLFEYFSETQRNKGNFPGRFSGRQFSNSRSEMNVSTLELGDSALYLCASSLGPGNGYTFGSGTRLTVV.

The chain couples TRBV4-2 to TRBJ2-6; 8 nucleotides line up with TRBD1. CDR3 length equals 19 residues. Per germline, CDR1 LGHNA and CDR2 YNFKEQ. V lost 1 base, J lost 0 bases, and 8 bases stayed unmatched. For the CDR3, the DNA is TGTGCCAGCAGCCAAGCGGGTGCAGGGGGCATCTCTGGGGCCAACGTCCTGACTTTC. Residues: CASSQAGAGGISGANVLTF.

The table lists this clone with a count of one. This chain links TRBV7-8 with TRBJ1-2; D might be TRBD1 (5 bases). Looked up from germline, CDR1 is SGHVS and CDR2 is FQNEAQ. The CDR3 is 15 amino acids. V was cut by 1 base and J by 6 bases, with 15 bases left in between. The DNA for the CDR3 is TGTGCCAGCAGCTTAGTGGGGGGGGTTTGGGATGGCTACACCTTC. Translating it yields CASSLVGGVWDGYTF.

The V and J genes are TRBV5-4 and TRBJ2-1; TRBD2 matches at 8 bases. This CDR3 is built from 17 residues. Germline assignment: CDR1 SGHNT and CDR2 YYREEE (reference sequence). V dropped 4 bases and J dropped 4; count of bases not matched to a gene: 13. CDR3 sequence: CASSRLKAGEGYNEQFF. The CDR3 nucleotides are TGTGCCAGCAGCCGTCTTAAAGCGGGAGAGGGGTACAATGAGCAGTTCTTC. The whole variable domain, remainder taken from reference TRBV5-4 and TRBJ2-1, is ETGVTQSPTHLIKTRGQQVTLRCSSQSGHNTVSWYQQALGQGPQFIFQYYREEENGRGNFPPRFSGLQFPNYSSELNVNALELDDSALYLCASSRLKAGEGYNEQFFGPGTRLTVL.

The V call is TRBV6-5, the J call TRBJ1-2; D not resolved. The CDR3 consists of 14 residues. Looked up from germline, CDR1 is MNHEY and CDR2 is SVGAGI. V lost 0 bases and J 0 bases, leaving 5 bases between the germline ends. CDR3 in amino acids: CASSYSPTNYGYTF. The CDR3 DNA reads as TGTGCCAGCAGTTACTCGCCTACTAACTATGGCTACACCTTC.

The rearrangement uses TRBV5-6 and TRBJ2-7, with D tentatively TRBD1 (6 bases). Trimming removed 0 bases at V and 6 bases at J, with 13 bases between. The CDR3 extends over 14 amino acids. Germline V CDR1 and CDR2: SGHDT, YYEEEE. CDR3 bases: TGTGCCAGCAGCTTGGGGGCAGGGGATCGCGAGCAGTACTTC. This gives the protein CASSLGAGDREQYF.